The next 30 T cell receptor beta chains were all read from a single sample in a study of T and B cells in COVID-19 patients. BIOMED2 TRB-A/B primer pools were used in multiplex TRB PCR. One entry per CDR3 protein results from TCRdb running MiXCR on the multiplex PCR reads. This table has several thousand distinct CDR3 sequences, approximately 26% appearing once. From blood, roughly 240-550 ng of genomic DNA served as TRB template. The sequencing input was blood. Source of these receptors: a human donor with active COVID-19.

This clonotype is classed as medium-sized (0.01 to 0.1%). The chain couples TRBV29-1 to TRBJ1-1; 7 nucleotides line up with TRBD1. V shed 7 bases, J shed 4 bases, and the junction held 6 bases outside the gene matches. The CDR3 loop spans 12 amino acids. CDR1 and CDR2 (germline): SQVTM, ANQGSEA. Here the CDR3 DNA reads TGCAGCGATCGGACAGGAGGCACTGAAGCTTTCTTT. Its translation is CSDRTGGTEAFF.

About this clonotype itself: A much more abundant neighbour one base away suggests this may be a read error. The V gene is TRBV6-5, the J gene TRBJ2-7; perhaps TRBD1 as D (6 bases). Trimming cost V 10 bases and J 8 bases, with 24 bases left between them. Per germline, CDR1 MNHEY and CDR2 SVGAGI. The CDR3 is 14 residues long. CDR3: CATKSGQGNHKQYF. CDR3 DNA sequence: TGTGCCACCAAGTCGGGGCAGGGGAACCACAAGCAGTACTTC.

By share, this clonotype ranks as medium-sized. This chain joins TRBV5-3 and TRBJ1-1; 9 nucleotides line up with TRBD1. TRBV5-3 is treated as an ORF (open reading frame) with a function not yet certain. The CDR3 runs to 17 residues. Germline trimming cut 3 bases from V and 3 bases from J; bases unmatched to any gene: 12. The CDR3 loop is CARSSLRLGQGDTEAFF. CDR3 in DNA: TGTGCCAGAAGCTCTCTAAGGCTGGGACAGGGAGACACTGAAGCTTTCTTT.

The chain links TRBV6-5 to TRBJ2-5; TRBD1 matches at 7 bases. With V trimmed by 4 bases and J by 2 bases, 13 bases remained unmatched. Germline loops: CDR1 MNHEY, CDR2 SVGAGI. The CDR3 is 17 amino acids. CDR3 DNA sequence: TGTGCCAGCAGTTCGACCGGACAGGCCCGTACTCAAGAGACCCAGTACTTC. It codes for CASSSTGQARTQETQYF.

The chain is built from TRBV6-1 and TRBJ1-4; 8 nucleotides match TRBD1. From germline, CDR1 is MNHNS and CDR2 SASEGT. This CDR3 spans 18 amino acids. J was trimmed by 7 bases and V by 3 bases; bases with no gene match: 16. The CDR3 reads CASSDPPRGPGAGEKLFF. DNA of the CDR3: TGTGCCAGCAGTGATCCGCCCAGGGGGCCGGGAGCGGGTGAAAAACTGTTTTTT.

Note on this clonotype: One junction end does not reproduce the germline sequence, and a read error may be involved. This chain connects TRBV6-5 to TRBJ1-2; D may be TRBD1 (6 bases). Germline V gives CDR1 MNHEY, CDR2 SVGAGI. The CDR3 has 15 residues. The CDR3, as DNA: TGTACCAGCAGTTACAGCCCAGGGGACCCCTATGGCTACACCTTC. Protein sequence: CTSSYSPGDPYGYTF.

The chain recombines TRBV7-9 with TRBJ1-1; no reliable D call. V dropped 2 bases and J dropped 1 base, with 5 bases sitting between them. Looked up from germline, CDR1 is SEHNR and CDR2 is FQNEAQ (reference sequence). This CDR3 is built from 13 residues. CDR3 DNA: TGTGCCAGCAGCTTAAACACGAACACTGAAGCTTTCTTT. Amino acid sequence: CASSLNTNTEAFF.

Of note for this clonotype: A clone one base away is much larger, so this may be a read error. J is TRBJ2-5 and V is TRBV30; possible D gene TRBD2, 6 bases. Germline CDR1 reads GTSNPN; CDR2 reads SVGIG (reference sequence). The CDR3 totals 12 residues. The V end was cut by 1 base, the J end by 7 bases, with 10 bases between. DNA for the CDR3: TGTGCCTGGAGTGAGCGGGTTGCGACCCAGTACTTC. Amino acids: CAWSERVATQYF.

By frequency in the sample, this clonotype is medium-sized. The V call is TRBV19, the J call TRBJ2-5; TRBD1 agrees at 9 bases. Unmatched junction bases numbered 7, after V lost 3 bases and J lost 5 bases. The CDR3 is made up of 15 amino acids. Per the germline V gene, CDR1 is LNHDA and CDR2 is SQIVND (reference sequence). The CDR3 bases are TGTGCCAGTAGTATTGGGACAGGGTATAGTGAGACCCAGTACTTC. This gives the protein CASSIGTGYSETQYF.

This clonotype is medium-sized (0.01 to 0.1%) by share. The chain recombines TRBV19 with TRBJ2-2; perhaps TRBD1 as D (5 bases). The CDR3 covers 16 residues. Trimming cost V 0 bases and J 5 bases, with 13 bases left between them. The germline gives CDR1 LNHDA, CDR2 SQIVND (reference sequence). CDR3 in amino acids: CASSIDSLGATGELFF. The CDR3 DNA follows: TGTGCCAGTAGTATAGATAGTCTAGGGGCTACCGGGGAGCTGTTTTTT.

Relative to its sample, this clonotype is medium-sized. The chain links TRBV6-5 to TRBJ2-7, with D maybe TRBD2 (7 bases). The CDR3 spans 13 residues. Trimming removed 8 bases from V and 2 bases from J, with 13 bases in between. Germline CDR1 is MNHEY and CDR2 is SVGAGI. Here the CDR3 reads CASGRGGTYEQYF. The CDR3 DNA reads TGTGCCAGCGGGAGGGGGGGAACCTACGAGCAGTACTTC.

The chain uses TRBV19 and TRBJ2-2, with 9 bases fitting TRBD1. Germline CDR1 reads LNHDA; CDR2 reads SQIVND (reference sequence). The CDR3 contains 15 residues. After removal of 4 bases from V and 1 base from J, the junction contained 1 base not matched to a gene. CDR3 nucleotide sequence: TGTGCCAGTAGTACGGGACAGGGGAACACCGGGGAGCTGTTTTTT. This sequence encodes CASSTGQGNTGELFF.

The chain has TRBV20-1 and TRBJ1-1; D may be TRBD1 (6 bases). From germline, CDR1 is DFQATT and CDR2 SNEGSKA (reference sequence). CDR3 length: 15 residues. Trimming shortened V by 1 base and J by 4 bases, and 16 bases separated the two germline ends. CDR3 loop: CSARAAGGPGTEAFF. The DNA of the CDR3 is TGCAGTGCTAGAGCGGCCGGGGGGCCGGGCACTGAAGCTTTCTTT.

This rearrangement joins TRBV5-6 to TRBJ1-4; D is undetermined. V was pared by 4 bases and J by 8 bases, with 12 bases between. This CDR3 is built from 13 residues. Germline CDR1 reads SGHDT; CDR2 reads YYEEEE. CDR3 nucleotide sequence: TGTGCCAGCAGCCGCGCAAGAGGCGAAAAACTGTTTTTT. Translation: CASSRARGEKLFF.

This clonotype is medium-sized. This sequence joins TRBV19 and TRBJ2-7, with 8 bases lining up with TRBD2. Trimming removed 3 bases from V and 4 bases from J; junction bases left unmatched: 8. CDR1 is LNHDA, CDR2 SQIVND, per germline (reference sequence). The CDR3 has 15 residues. As DNA, the CDR3 is TGTGCCAGTAGTATGGCGGGGGGTCGCCGTTACGAGCAGTACTTC. It codes for CASSMAGGRRYEQYF.

The chain joins TRBV20-1 to TRBJ1-2; D remains ambiguous. There are 15 residues in the CDR3. Germline V lookup: CDR1 DFQATT, CDR2 SNEGSKA (reference sequence). V lost 6 bases to trimming and J lost 6 bases, with 23 bases between them. CDR3 in amino acids: CSAPPTMGGRHGYTF. DNA of the CDR3: TGCAGTGCCCCGCCGACGATGGGAGGGAGGCATGGCTACACCTTC.

This clonotype was seen a handful of times. The V call is TRBV24-1, the J call TRBJ1-1; D call uncertain. Trimming took 4 bases from V and 12 from J, leaving 11 bases between them. Germline lookup yields CDR1 KGHDR and CDR2 SFDVKD. This CDR3 contains 11 residues. The CDR3 is CATSDRTTTFF. CDR3 bases: TGTGCCACCAGTGACCGGACGACGACTTTCTTT.

This clonotype is deemed medium-sized (0.01 to 0.1%). The chain employs TRBV30 and TRBJ2-3, with a possible D match to TRBD1 (6 bases). Germline lookup yields CDR1 GTSNPN and CDR2 SVGIG (reference sequence). This CDR3 has 13 residues. V lost 3 bases to trimming and J lost 6 bases, with 13 bases between them. The CDR3 loop is CAWSPWGPDTQYF. The CDR3 bases are TGTGCCTGGAGCCCTTGGGGGCCCGATACGCAGTATTTT.

Relative to its sample, this clonotype is medium-sized. The chain employs TRBV12-3 or TRBV12-4 and TRBJ2-6; D unclear. The CDR3 has 19 amino acids. The V and J ends lost 2 bases and 0 bases respectively, with 17 bases between them. CDR3 coding DNA: TGTGCCAGCAGTTTACAGATTTCCGCCTCTCACTCTGGGGCCAACGTCCTGACTTTC. It encodes CASSLQISASHSGANVLTF.

This chain uses TRBV4-2 with TRBJ2-3, with TRBD2 identical over 13 bases. Germline V gene lookup returns CDR1 LGHNA and CDR2 YNFKEQ. The CDR3 spans 16 residues. With 2 bases clipped from V and 5 bases from J, the junction kept 4 bases outside the gene matches. The CDR3 sequence: CASSQTSGGAVDTQYF. In nucleotides, the CDR3 is TGTGCCAGCAGCCAAACTAGCGGGGGGGCGGTAGATACGCAGTATTTT.

J is TRBJ1-2 and V is TRBV12-3 or TRBV12-4, with TRBD1 matching over 9 bases. The CDR3 extends over 15 amino acids. J lost 2 bases, V lost 3 bases, and 4 bases had no gene match. CDR3 region: CASSFTGGVNYGYTF. CDR3 DNA sequence: TGTGCCAGCAGTTTCACAGGGGGCGTAAACTATGGCTACACCTTC.

The V call is TRBV6-2 or TRBV6-3, the J call TRBJ1-2, with D possibly matching TRBD1 (6 bases). The length of the CDR3 is 14 residues. V was pared by 6 bases and J by 2 bases, with 13 bases between. From germline, CDR1 is MNHEY and CDR2 SVGEGT. The CDR3 region has the DNA TGTGCCAGCAGGGCGGACAGATTAAACTATGGCTACACCTTC. Its protein product is CASRADRLNYGYTF.

This clonotype qualifies as medium-sized. The chain links TRBV27 to TRBJ2-3; no reliable D call. CDR1 is MNHEY, CDR2 SMNVEV, per germline (reference sequence). The CDR3 sequence is 14 residues long. Trimming left V 5 bases short and J 0 bases short, with 9 bases between. The DNA of the CDR3 is TGTGCCAGCAGTCAACGGATGAGCACAGATACGCAGTATTTT. Translation: CASSQRMSTDTQYF.

This clonotype turned up a few times. The chain recombines TRBV7-9 with TRBJ1-2; TRBD1 agrees at 12 bases. V trimming: 4 bases; J trimming: 7 bases; junction bases outside the gene matches: 4. The CDR3 consists of 14 residues. Germline lookup yields CDR1 SEHNR and CDR2 FQNEAQ (reference sequence). CDR3 coding DNA: TGTGCCAGCAGCTCCCCGGGACAGGGGGCTGGCTACACCTTC. Translation: CASSSPGQGAGYTF. Using reference TRBV7-9 and TRBJ1-2 for the parts outside the CDR3, the full variable domain is DTGVSQNPRHKITKRGQNVTFRCDPISEHNRLYWYRQTLGQGPEFLTYFQNEAQLEKSRLLSDRFSAERPKGSFSTLEIQRTEQGDSAMYLCASSSPGQGAGYTFGSGTRLTVV.

As concerns this clonotype: Since a much larger clone is just one base distant, this may be a read error. It is likely a read error, because the conserved phenylalanine at the end of the CDR3 is missing. This chain uses TRBV6-2 or TRBV6-3 with TRBJ2-3, with D perhaps matching TRBD2 (5 bases). The CDR3 contains 14 residues. V was trimmed by 0 bases and J by 2 bases, leaving 6 bases between them. Per germline, CDR1 MNHEY and CDR2 SVGEGT. CDR3 region: CASSYSAVTDTQYL. The CDR3, as DNA: TGTGCCAGCAGTTACTCAGCGGTCACAGATACGCAGTATCTT.

This sequence joins TRBV5-1 and TRBJ2-1; D is undetermined. Trimming took 0 bases from V and 6 from J, leaving 7 bases between them. The CDR3 contains 13 residues. The germline V gene encodes CDR1 SGHRS and CDR2 YFSETQ. CDR3 sequence (DNA): TGCGCCAGCAGCTTGGGGCCGGGCAATGAGCAGTTCTTC. Translation gives CASSLGPGNEQFF.

This clonotype was observed a few times. The V call is TRBV28, the J call TRBJ2-7, with D unclear. The V gene lost 2 bases and the J gene lost 3 bases, with 2 bases spanning the gap. CDR1 is MDHEN and CDR2 is SYDVKM in the germline V gene. This CDR3 has 11 amino acids. Written as DNA, the CDR3 is TGTGCCAGCAGTTTAAACTACGAGCAGTACTTC. It translates to CASSLNYEQYF.

This clonotype qualifies as medium-sized. The chain carries TRBV6-5 and TRBJ1-3; D gene uncertain. The germline V gene has CDR1 MNHEY and CDR2 SVGAGI. The CDR3 runs to 16 residues. V was clipped by 0 bases and J by 0 bases, with 9 bases between them. The CDR3 loop is CASSYSISSSGNTIYF. The CDR3 DNA is TGTGCCAGCAGTTACTCGATATCAAGCTCTGGAAACACCATATATTTT.

This clonotype has only a few counts. V gene TRBV6-2 or TRBV6-3 combines with J gene TRBJ2-7; 8 bases map to TRBD1. This CDR3 has 18 amino acids. V was pared by 5 bases and J by 2 bases, with 17 bases of the junction left unmatched. CDR1 is MNHEY, CDR2 SVGEGT, per germline. CDR3 nucleotide sequence: TGTGCCAGCAGTCCTCTTTTCCCCCGGGACAGGAGAACCTACGAGCAGTACTTC. Its protein product is CASSPLFPRDRRTYEQYF.

J is TRBJ1-2 and V is TRBV6-5; D gene ambiguous. Trimming took off 2 bases at V and 7 bases at J, with 17 bases between the two ends. Germline V gene data show CDR1 as MNHEY and CDR2 as SVGAGI. The CDR3 loop spans 15 amino acids. CDR3 region: CASSYRGGFSFGYTF. CDR3 DNA sequence: TGTGCCAGCAGTTACCGTGGAGGGTTCTCTTTTGGCTACACCTTC.